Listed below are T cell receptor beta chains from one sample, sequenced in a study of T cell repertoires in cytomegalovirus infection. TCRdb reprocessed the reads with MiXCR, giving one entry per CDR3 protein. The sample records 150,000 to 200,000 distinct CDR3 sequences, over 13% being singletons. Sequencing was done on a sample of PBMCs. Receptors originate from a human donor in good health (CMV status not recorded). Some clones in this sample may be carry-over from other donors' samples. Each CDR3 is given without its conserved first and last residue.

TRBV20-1,SARFISNEQF
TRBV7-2,ASSPVTGEQF
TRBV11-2,ASSLDRGQPQH
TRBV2,ASSRLAGAYEQY
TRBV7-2,ASSTRDTYNSPLH
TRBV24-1,ATNSGYNEQF
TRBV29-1,SVVGGEGQGESYEQY
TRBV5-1,ASSLAPDQPQH
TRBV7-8,ASRPKRVVDRRKEKLF
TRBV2,ASSEHPPSYEQY
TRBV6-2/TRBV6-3,ATFERLAGRTDTQY
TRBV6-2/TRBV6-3,ASSLSQRTENFNEQF
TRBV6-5,ASSYYGTPNTGELF
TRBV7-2,ASSLALRASGQETQY
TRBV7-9,ASSPSGGEYEQY
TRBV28,ASDIGAGAGRPEAF
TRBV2,ASSGTGSTDTQY
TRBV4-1,ASSQGRGSNEQF
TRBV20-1,SAVSAGRAGNTIY
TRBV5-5,ASSLEGVNTGELF
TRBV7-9,ASSGPGQGNWDNQPQH
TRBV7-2,ASSSPVGIQVRPLH
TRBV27,ASSLLKSGTDAYNSPLH
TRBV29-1,SVAFRGVSTDTQY
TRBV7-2,ASSLDRVDTIY
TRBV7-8,ASSLLGWGSNQPQH
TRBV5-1,ASSSSAGKPY
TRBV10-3,AISDTARGRDTQY
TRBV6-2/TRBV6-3,AMREAGAETQY
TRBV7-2,ASSTIGQGGTEAF
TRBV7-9,ASSSGTSGSYKQY
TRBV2,ASRRVQETQY
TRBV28,ASTESRNQPQH
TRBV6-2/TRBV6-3,ASSYSSAGLAGYT
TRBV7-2,ASSTTSGGADTQY
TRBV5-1,ASSLRWTGQPVAYEQY
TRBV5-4,ASSFDNSGNTIY
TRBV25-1,ASTLDPGNSPLH
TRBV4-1,ASSLRDRGGNNSPLH
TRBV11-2,ASSSWTGEWNTEAF
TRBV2,AGQGRTEAF
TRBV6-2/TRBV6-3,ASSPVTILAGGPGEQF